A single sample is the source of the 18 T cell receptor beta chains below, sequenced in a study of T cells in Graves' hyperthyroidism and ophthalmopathy. Amplification of TCR beta CDR3 regions was performed using RNA transcripts as template. First-round RT-PCR targeting the TCR CDR3 was performed with the HTBI primer set. One entry per CDR3 protein, called by TCRdb with MiXCR from the multiplex PCR reads. Altogether 300,000 to 450,000 distinct CDR3 sequences are present, roughly 13% being singletons, with the ten largest covering around 9.2%. Sequencing was done on a sample of blood. These TCRs come from a woman between 18 and 30 years old with Graves' hyperthyroidism.

This clonotype was picked up a small number of times. At one boundary the junction diverges from the germline segment, which might be a read error. The chain combines TRBV28 with TRBJ2-2; 11 nucleotides agree with TRBD2. Per the germline V gene, CDR1 is MDHEN and CDR2 is SYDVKM. The CDR3 loop spans 17 amino acids. CDR3 residues: CANSSSTSGSDTGELFF. The CDR3 DNA is TGTGCCAACAGTTCCTCTACTAGCGGGAGCGACACCGGGGAGCTGTTTTTT.

This clonotype showed up many times. The chain links TRBV7-2 to TRBJ2-5; TRBD1 matches at 7 bases. The trim removed 5 bases at V and 2 bases at J, leaving 5 bases unmatched. The CDR3 has 14 amino acids. Looked up from germline, CDR1 is SGHTA and CDR2 is FQGNSA. The DNA of the CDR3 is TGTGCCAGCAGCCTACAGGGGCTACAAGAGACCCAGTACTTC. Translated: CASSLQGLQETQYF.

This clonotype was found a few times. This sequence joins TRBV12-3 or TRBV12-4 and TRBJ2-3; D not certain. This CDR3 comprises 15 residues. Trimming cost V 1 base and J 9 bases, with 17 bases left between them. The CDR3 DNA follows: TGTGCCAGCAGTTTAGACTACTCCGTAGTTCCGACGCAGTATTTT. Translating it yields CASSLDYSVVPTQYF.

This clonotype was counted many times. The rearrangement uses TRBV6-1 and TRBJ1-1; D is uncertain. This CDR3 is built from 12 residues. The germline V gene has CDR1 MNHNS and CDR2 SASEGT. V lost 5 bases to trimming and J lost 0 bases, with 4 bases between them. The CDR3 sequence is CASSYLNTEAFF. The CDR3 nucleotides read TGTGCCAGCAGTTACCTGAACACTGAAGCTTTCTTT.

This sequence joins TRBV6-1 and TRBJ1-2; no clear D. This CDR3 has 13 residues. Germline CDR1 and CDR2: MNHNS and SASEGT. V gave up 5 bases and J gave up 3 bases, with 10 bases separating them. The CDR3, as DNA: TGTGCCAGCAGTTCGAGACGAGACTATGGCTACACCTTC. Protein: CASSSRRDYGYTF.

The genes are TRBV18 and TRBJ2-1; D unresolved. The CDR3 is 13 residues long. Deletions cut 3 bases from V and 7 bases from J, with 10 bases between. From germline, CDR1 is KGHSH and CDR2 LQKENI. This chain's CDR3 is CASSPNGANEQFF. The CDR3 DNA reads TGTGCCAGCTCACCTAACGGTGCAAATGAGCAGTTCTTC.

This clonotype came up many times. The chain couples TRBV27 to TRBJ2-1; no clear D gene. The germline V gene encodes CDR1 MNHEY and CDR2 SMNVEV (reference sequence). The CDR3 spans 16 residues. V was clipped by 4 bases and J by 0 bases, with 13 bases between them. DNA for the CDR3: TGTGCCAGCAGTTCCTCTATGGGTCGCTCCTACAATGAGCAGTTCTTC. Protein product: CASSSSMGRSYNEQFF.

This clonotype was seen many times. The V gene is TRBV30, the J gene TRBJ2-1, with 7 positions matching TRBD2. The CDR3 sequence is 15 residues long. With V trimmed by 0 bases and J by 6 bases, 8 bases remained unmatched. CDR1 and CDR2 (germline): GTSNPN, SVGIG (reference sequence). The CDR3 reads CAWSVPGRRGNEQFF. The CDR3 DNA follows: TGTGCCTGGAGTGTACCCGGGAGGCGGGGCAATGAGCAGTTCTTC.

As regards this clonotype: Since a much larger clone is just one base distant, this may be a read error. V gene TRBV7-3 combines with J gene TRBJ1-1; D uncertain. CDR1 and CDR2 from the germline V gene are SGHTA and FQGTGA. CDR3 length: 15 residues. The CDR3 reads CASSLGVSELDEASF. Written as DNA, the CDR3 is TGTGCCAGCAGCTTGGGCGTTTCGGAGTTGGATGAAGCTTCCTTT. The variable domain in full, with the rest retrieved from reference TRBV7-3 and TRBJ1-1, is GAGVSQTPSNKVTEKGKYVELRCDPISGHTALYWYRQSLGQGPEFLIYFQGTGAADDSGLPNDRFFAVRPEGSVSTLKIQRTERGDSAVYLCASSLGVSELDEASFGQGTRLTVV.

This clonotype was recorded at least ten times. The chain uses TRBV28 and TRBJ2-2; possible D gene TRBD2, 5 bases. The germline V and J ends were trimmed by 6 bases and 4 bases, with 18 bases remaining between them. This CDR3 is built from 16 residues. Germline CDR1 reads MDHEN; CDR2 reads SYDVKM. The CDR3 nucleotides are TGTGCCAGCAGCCCCACACTAGAGCTCTTCACCGGGGAGCTGTTTTTT. The encoded protein is CASSPTLELFTGELFF.

This clonotype has a count of ten or more. The V and J genes are TRBV6-1 and TRBJ2-7; 8 bases are shared with TRBD1. CDR3 length: 16 residues. V gave up 0 bases and J gave up 3 bases; unmatched junction bases: 7. Germline V CDR1 and CDR2: MNHNS, SASEGT. CDR3 sequence: CASSEAGDRLNYEQYF. CDR3 bases: TGTGCCAGCAGTGAAGCCGGGGACAGGCTGAACTACGAGCAGTACTTC.

This clonotype has at least ten counts. The genes are TRBV5-4 and TRBJ2-5; D could derive from TRBD1 or TRBD2 (5 bases each). This CDR3 contains 15 residues. V was trimmed by 0 bases and J by 4 bases, leaving 13 bases between them. In germline, CDR1 is SGHNT, CDR2 YYREEE (reference sequence). CDR3 protein: CASSLGGAAVETQYF. For the CDR3, the DNA is TGTGCCAGCAGCTTGGGAGGGGCCGCCGTAGAGACCCAGTACTTC.

This clonotype was seen a few times. This chain uses TRBV19 with TRBJ2-2; D might be TRBD1 (5 bases). Germline lookup yields CDR1 LNHDA and CDR2 SQIVND (reference sequence). Trimming pared 3 bases from V and 2 bases from J, leaving 10 bases between. The CDR3 loop spans 15 amino acids. The chain's CDR3 is CASSMVQGNTGELFF. The CDR3, as DNA: TGTGCCAGTAGTATGGTTCAGGGAAACACCGGGGAGCTGTTTTTT.

This clonotype was found many times. V usage is TRBV7-3 and J usage is TRBJ2-3; 13 nucleotides align to TRBD2. Unmatched junction bases numbered 2, after V lost 4 bases and J lost 1 base. The CDR3 sequence is 16 residues long. Germline CDR1 and CDR2: SGHTA and FQGTGA. For the CDR3, the DNA is TGTGCCAGCAGCTCAGGACTAGCGGGAGGCACAGATACGCAGTATTTT. This translates into CASSSGLAGGTDTQYF.

This clonotype has a count of ten or more. The genes are TRBV5-6 and TRBJ2-7, with D possibly being TRBD1 (6 bases). The CDR3 loop spans 14 amino acids. The germline V gene encodes CDR1 SGHDT and CDR2 YYEEEE. Trimming took off 4 bases at V and 6 bases at J, with 17 bases between the two ends. This chain's CDR3 is CASSPYRATGEQYF. The CDR3 bases are TGTGCCAGCAGCCCGTACAGGGCCACCGGCGAGCAGTACTTC.

This rearrangement joins TRBV9 to TRBJ2-7; perhaps TRBD2 as D (6 bases). The CDR3 contains 19 residues. Per the germline V gene, CDR1 is SGDLS and CDR2 is YYNGEE. Trimming cost V 0 bases and J 5 bases, with 27 bases left between them. The CDR3 loop is CASSVGPGRGSGWGNEQYF. The DNA for the CDR3 is TGTGCCAGCAGCGTAGGCCCGGGGCGGGGTAGCGGATGGGGTAACGAGCAGTACTTC.

This clonotype has only a few counts. CDR3 bases: TGCAGTGCTAGAGGGGGAGGATGGACCGGGGAGCTGTTTTTT. It codes for CSARGGGWTGELFF. This sequence joins TRBV20-1 and TRBJ2-2; possibly TRBD2 for D (6 bases). CDR3 size: 14 residues. The V gene's germline CDR1 is DFQATT and CDR2 SNEGSKA (reference sequence). Trimming removed 1 base at V and 5 bases at J, with 11 bases between.

In its sample, this clonotype was seen many times. The V gene is TRBV7-3, the J gene TRBJ2-7; 7 nucleotides agree with TRBD1. The CDR3 spans 13 residues. Germline assignment: CDR1 SGHTA and CDR2 FQGTGA. V shed 3 bases, J shed 5 bases, and the junction held 4 bases outside the gene matches. CDR3 DNA sequence: TGTGCCAGCAGCTTCGACAGGGCCAACGAGCAGTACTTC. Amino acid sequence: CASSFDRANEQYF.